This TCR beta chain was recorded in a study of identical twins. The CDR3 spans 16 residues. V was clipped by 0 bases and J by 2 bases; unmatched bases: 4. Germline loops: CDR1 SGHTA, CDR2 FQGTGA. This clonotype was recorded many times. TCRdb itself ran the 5' RACE reads through MiXCR, one entry per CDR3 protein. This table has hundreds of thousands of distinct CDR3 sequences, under 8.5% appearing once. The same sample was also used in a study of yellow fever vaccine responses in identical twins.

This clonotype originated in a woman aged 18-35 years in good health. The chain has TRBV7-3 and TRBJ2-5; 9 nucleotides agree with TRBD1. Sequenced input: PBMCs. The DNA of the CDR3 is TGTGCCAGCAGCTTAACGGGACAGGGTGTTCAAGAGACCCAGTACTTC. Its protein product is CASSLTGQGVQETQYF. The whole variable domain, remainder taken from reference TRBV7-3 and TRBJ2-5, is GAGVSQTPSNKVTEKGKYVELRCDPISGHTALYWYRQSLGQGPEFLIYFQGTGAADDSGLPNDRFFAVRPEGSVSTLKIQRTERGDSAVYLCASSLTGQGVQETQYFGPGTRLLVL.